The rows below give T cell receptor beta chains drawn from one sample of a study of post-analysis software for immune sequencing data. TCRdb processed the PCR reads anew with MiXCR; each CDR3 protein has one entry. The data show 380,000 or so distinct CDR3 sequences, with about a third seen just once and about an eighth held by the top ten. Sequencing was done on a sample of blood. These TCRs come from a girl aged 10-17 years with multiple sclerosis. Each CDR3 is given with its conserved first and last residue. Each record gives: D gene, J gene, clone size, V gene, CDR3 protein, CDR3 DNA. D genes are given only for firm matches. A row's size may be missing; if present it is once, few, many or a size class.

>-|TRBJ2-7|few|TRBV18
CASSPQGGNYEQYF
TGTGCCAGCTCACCACAGGGGGGGAACTACGAGCAGTACTTC
>-|TRBJ2-1|few|TRBV6-4
CASSPAPAYNEQFF
TGTGCCAGCAGTCCAGCACCAGCGTACAATGAGCAGTTCTTC
>-|TRBJ1-1|few|TRBV5-1
CASSLGQGPTEAFF
TGCGCCAGCAGCTTAGGGCAGGGACCCACTGAAGCTTTCTTT
>-|TRBJ1-5|few|TRBV3-1
CASSQAERQPQHF
TGTGCCAGCAGCCAAGCGGAGCGTCAGCCCCAGCATTTT
>TRBD1|TRBJ2-7|-|TRBV7-9
CASSLSGGRNSYEQYF
TGTGCCAGCAGCCTATCAGGGGGCCGGAACTCCTACGAGCAGTACTTC
>TRBD1|TRBJ2-1|-|TRBV5-1
CASSYRDRASVEINEQFF
TGCGCCAGCAGCTACCGGGACAGGGCGAGTGTAGAAATAAATGAGCAGTTCTTC
>-|TRBJ2-3|-|TRBV6-5
CASSYSRPPDTQYF
TGTGCCAGCAGTTACTCGCGACCCCCGGATACGCAGTATTTT
>TRBD1|TRBJ1-6|-|TRBV7-2
CASSSGQGDLSPPHF
TGTGCCAGCAGCTCGGGACAGGGTGATTTATCACCCCCCCACTTT
>TRBD1|TRBJ1-2|-|TRBV12-3/TRBV12-4
CASSWGQGHYGYTF
TGTGCCAGCAGTTGGGGACAGGGCCACTATGGCTACACCTTC
>TRBD1|TRBJ1-6|-|TRBV6-1
CASKGGYNSPPHF
TGTGCCAGCAAAGGGGGCTATAATTCACCCCCCCACTTT
>-|TRBJ1-5|-|TRBV12-3/TRBV12-4
CASSLDEWVLRHF
TGTGCCAGCAGCTTAGACGAATGGGTCCTCCGGCATTTT
>TRBD2|TRBJ2-1|-|TRBV20-1
CSAGTTSGGINEQFF
TGCAGTGCTGGAACGACTAGCGGGGGGATCAATGAGCAGTTCTTC
>TRBD2|TRBJ2-1|few|TRBV7-3
CASGPLLAGGLGNEQFF
TGTGCCAGCGGTCCCCTTCTAGCGGGGGGGCTTGGAAATGAGCAGTTCTTC
>-|TRBJ2-5|-|TRBV6-5
CASSVRDQETQYF
TGTGCCAGCAGCGTCAGGGATCAAGAGACCCAGTACTTC
>-|TRBJ1-4|-|TRBV20-1
CSARREINERLFF
TGCAGTGCTAGAAGGGAGATTAATGAAAGACTGTTTTTT
>-|TRBJ2-3|-|TRBV7-9
CASSFGTGRIDTQYF
TGTGCCAGCAGCTTCGGGACTGGCAGGATAGATACGCAGTATTTT
>-|TRBJ2-7|once|TRBV11-1
CASSLSQNEQYF
TGTGCCAGCAGCTTATCACAGAACGAGCAGTACTTC
>-|TRBJ2-3|many|TRBV7-2
CASSLQSSTDTQYF
TGTGCCAGCAGCTTACAGTCTAGCACAGATACGCAGTATTTT
>-|TRBJ2-5|once|TRBV5-1
CASSLMGQLQETQYF
TGCGCCAGCAGCTTAATGGGGCAGCTCCAAGAGACCCAGTACTTC
>-|TRBJ2-3|-|TRBV5-5
CASSFAAGMTGTQYF
TGTGCCAGCAGCTTCGCGGCGGGAATGACAGGTACGCAGTATTTT
>-|TRBJ2-7|few|TRBV12-3/TRBV12-4
CASSLSRGSDEQYF
TGTGCCAGCAGTTTAAGCAGGGGCTCCGACGAGCAGTACTTC
>-|TRBJ2-3|-|TRBV15
CATRDRGGGTDTQYF
TGTGCCACCAGGGATCGGGGCGGGGGCACAGATACGCAGTATTTT
>TRBD1|TRBJ1-5|few|TRBV2
CASSTWTGDSNQPQHF
TGTGCCAGCAGTACCTGGACAGGGGATAGCAATCAGCCCCAGCATTTT
>TRBD1|TRBJ2-7|few|TRBV18
CASSQTGTDPTKQYF
TGTGCCAGCTCACAGACCGGGACAGATCCTACGAAACAGTACTTC
>-|TRBJ1-1|-|TRBV5-1
CASSLVPGSEAFF
TGCGCCAGCAGCTTGGTGCCAGGCTCCGAAGCTTTCTTT
>-|TRBJ1-2|-|TRBV10-3
CAISDQGLYGYTF
TGTGCCATCAGTGATCAGGGGCTCTATGGCTACACCTTC
>-|TRBJ2-1|-|TRBV5-1
CASSWGGLTGNEQFF
TGCGCCAGCAGCTGGGGGGGACTCACAGGGAATGAGCAGTTCTTC
>-|TRBJ2-7|once|TRBV5-6
CASSQETGILYEQYF
TGTGCCAGCAGCCAAGAAACAGGGATCCTCTACGAGCAGTACTTC
>TRBD1|TRBJ1-2|few|TRBV9
CASSGGTGLNYGYTF
TGTGCCAGCAGCGGAGGGACAGGACTTAACTATGGCTACACCTTC
>-|TRBJ1-2|few|TRBV7-9
CASSLVKGDYGYTF
TGTGCCAGCAGCTTAGTAAAGGGGGACTATGGCTACACCTTC
>TRBD2|TRBJ2-3|few|TRBV10-2
CASSESLLAGGPDTQYF
TGCGCCAGCAGTGAGTCCCTCTTAGCGGGGGGGCCGGATACGCAGTATTTT
>TRBD2|TRBJ2-1|few|TRBV12-3/TRBV12-4
CASSRTSGGESSYNEQFF
TGTGCCAGCAGTCGGACTAGCGGGGGGGAAAGCTCCTACAATGAGCAGTTCTTC
>TRBD1|TRBJ2-7|many|TRBV6-6
CASSSEGTGIYEQYF
TGTGCCAGCAGTTCCGAAGGGACAGGAATCTACGAGCAGTACTTC
>-|TRBJ2-7|few|TRBV5-6
CASSLLGATNSYEQYF
TGTGCCAGCAGCTTGTTGGGGGCGACAAACTCCTACGAGCAGTACTTC
>-|TRBJ1-2|-|TRBV25-1
CASSEYNGNYGYTF
TGTGCCAGCAGTGAATATAACGGGAACTATGGCTACACCTTC
>-|TRBJ2-7|-|TRBV12-3/TRBV12-4
CASSPTTGTLDEQYF
TGTGCCAGCAGTCCGACGACAGGAACCCTAGACGAGCAGTACTTC
>TRBD2|TRBJ2-7|-|TRBV10-3
CAISGRGLYAGEQYF
TGTGCCATCAGTGGAAGGGGACTATATGCGGGGGAGCAGTACTTC
>TRBD2|TRBJ2-5|-|TRBV4-1
CASSQEERGGWETQYF
TGCGCCAGCAGCCAAGAAGAGCGGGGGGGTTGGGAGACCCAGTACTTC
>-|TRBJ1-5|-|TRBV27
CASSPQQGPLPNRPQHF
TGTGCCAGCAGTCCCCAACAGGGCCCACTCCCCAATCGGCCCCAGCATTTT
>-|TRBJ2-7|-|TRBV12-3/TRBV12-4
CASSPSDPGRYEQYF
TGTGCCAGCAGTCCCTCGGATCCGGGTCGTTACGAGCAGTACTTC